This T cell receptor (beta chain) was sequenced in a study of shared T cell receptors in the human thymus listed by TCRdb under 2021. Some background on the complete study: The study examined how self-reactive, shared T-cell receptor alpha chains are generated in the human thymus.

CDR1 is given as MNHNS and CDR2 as SASEGT, both from the germline V gene. Spanning cysteine to phenylalanine, the CDR3 consists of 14 amino acids. Of the read, only the CDR3 DNA is kept; its 42 bases are in frame from base 1. A remark on this clone: Its target antigen remains unknown. No much larger clonotype is one base removed from it; base qualities were not supplied.

The receptor library was made with the immunoSEQ multiplex PCR assay. The immuneACCESS repertoire file appears here via TCRdb, limited to in-frame rearrangements. These files lack a portion of the clones; in checked studies, under half of the deficit traces to unresolved V genes, and the cause of the others is not known. The sample table contains 650,000 to 950,000 clones; only one count was recorded for around 85% of them. The ten most abundant clones make up 0.0095% to 0.013% of the sample. This sample also appeared in a second study, on human thymus T cells. The second source states: The donors were immunologically healthy infants in Finland who had open corrective cardiac surgery for congenital heart defects. The thymus tissue came from surgical resects taken out during corrective cardiac surgery. V and J gene segment usage appeared biased in both thymic and peripheral blood repertoires. The related research reported highly overlapping thymic TCR repertoires among unrelated individuals. The study used eight infant thymus samples plus four related peripheral blood samples to characterize TCR alpha and beta repertoires. The cohort included about 6 male and two female infants, with donor ages spanning 7 to 244 days. Thymocytes were mechanically released from the tissue and were stored as pellets of about 8.5-31 million cells at -70 degrees C. A QIAsymphony instrument was used to extract genomic DNA from the frozen cell pellets. The immunoSEQ multiplex PCR assay was used to amplify the TCRB and TCRAD loci from a standardized quantity of quality-controlled genomic DNA. The V(D)J region was spanned by amplicons of a length sufficient to cover the CDR3 and to identify V and J genes. The commercial immunoSEQ service was used to sequence amplicons on an Illumina platform. Corrections for primer bias and sequencing errors followed previously described methods, while TCRAD and TCRB definitions were based on the IMGT database. The repertoires were analysed using immunoSEQ Analyzer 3.0 and VDJTools for basic statistics, V/J segment usage, diversity estimates, rarefaction and pairwise overlap. Chao1, ChaoE, Efron-Thisted, Shannon and inverse Simpson indices were used to estimate diversity, which was also estimated on datasets down-sampled to the smallest sample. Repertoire overlap was determined by strict matching of CDR3 nucleotide sequence, V gene and J gene, and Jaccard-based multidimensional scaling clustering was applied. On average, roughly 850,000 unique TCRB clonotypes were obtained from thymus samples, compared with approximately 80,000 from blood samples.

The receptor's source is a girl in the first two years of life with a congenital heart defect. Donor details come from another sample of the same person, matched by shared clones. The sequence joins TRBV6-1 to TRBJ2-5; 9 nucleotides in the junction match TRBD2. The better agreement between TRBJ2-7 and the DNA end casts doubt on the J call. Specimen: thymocytes. Here is the DNA: TGTGCCAGCAGTGATGCGGGGGGGCCGTACGAGCAGTACTTC. Its protein is CASSDAGGPYEQYF.